Included here is one T cell receptor beta chain sequence, with context. Per the germline V gene, CDR1 is MGHRA and CDR2 is YSYEKL. Germline trimming cut 4 bases from V and 5 bases from J; bases unmatched to any gene: 8. The CDR3 is made up of 15 amino acids. The data belong to a study of cytomegalovirus exposure and HLA in healthy donors. Study in general: The approximately 120 validation repertoires were produced on the same platform as the roughly 670 repertoires of the first cohort. This was reported in a later analysis.

Sequencing was performed with immunoSEQ multiplex PCR; in TCRdb, only in-frame clones are kept and a portion is missing. The sample shows approximately 100,000 clones, roughly 90% of them seen only once. This clonotype originated in a young man in good health and CMV-seropositive. The V call is TRBV4-1, the J call TRBJ2-5; 9 bases line up with TRBD1. The sequencing input was PBMCs. CDR3 sequence (DNA): TGCGCCAGCAGCCCGACGAACAGGGGGCAGGAGACCCAGTACTTC. Its translation is CASSPTNRGQETQYF.